This TCR beta chain derives from a study of cytomegalovirus exposure and HLA in healthy donors. Each donor's status was that of a healthy bone marrow donor. As concerns this clone: Its target is unknown.

Germline CDR1 SGHAT, CDR2 FQNNGV. The V segment lost 0 bases and the J segment 4 bases; nucleotides outside the gene matches: 9. The CDR3 covers 17 residues. It was with 60 Vbeta and 13 Jbeta primers that the PCR ran. TCRdb's table, derived via immunoSEQ multiplex PCR, lists solely in-frame clones and lacks some. The table shows about 120,000 clones, with about 79% occurring only once. Notes on the study in general: Later analysis suggested links between common viral pathogens and several top significant clusters. Within a later analysis, the majority of CMV-associated TCR beta chains appeared HLA-restricted.

The chain couples TRBV11-2 to TRBJ2-5; TRBD2 matches at 9 bases. This clonotype originated in a man aged 30-40 years in good health and CMV-seropositive. What was sequenced was PBMCs. The CDR3 nucleotides are TGTGCCAGCAGCTTAGATCTACCCGGGACTAGCCTAGAGACCCAGTACTTC. Its translation: CASSLDLPGTSLETQYF.